This T cell receptor beta chain was identified in a study of blood T cell repertoires in COVID-19. Study-wide background: Specimens from acute and convalescent COVID-19 originated in the United States, Italy and Spain. PBMCs, B-cell-depleted T cells, or T cells provided the cDNA or gDNA that made up the material.

Libraries were prepared by immunoSEQ multiplex PCR; TCRdb keeps only in-frame clonotypes and omits some of them. This table has 100,000 to 140,000 clones, approximately 88% appearing once. The CDR3 runs 15 residues. Germline V gene lookup returns CDR1 SGDLS and CDR2 YYNGEE. V lost 4 bases to trimming and J lost 3 bases, with 15 bases between them. This chain connects TRBV9 to TRBJ2-3; D may be TRBD2 (5 bases). The source is a middle-aged man with active or convalescent COVID-19. The specimen was peripheral blood. The CDR3 region has the DNA TGTGCCAGCAGCTTCGAAGAGGGTGGAACAGATACGCAGTATTTT. It specifies CASSFEEGGTDTQYF.